This T cell receptor beta chain originates from a study of T cell responses to AZD1222 COVID-19 vaccine. Study summary: Samples with a second dose at about 4 or about 12 weeks were pooled together.

Profiled with immunoSEQ multiplex PCR; TCRdb holds only in-frame clones, not every one. This table has 150,000 to 200,000 clones, around 92% appearing once. The CDR3 covers 16 residues. Trimming removed 1 base from V and 0 bases from J, with 10 bases in between. CDR1 is SEHNR, CDR2 FQNEAQ, per germline (reference sequence). The sequenced sample was peripheral blood, obtained on day 0 of AZD1222 vaccination. The genes are TRBV7-9 and TRBJ2-1; D ambiguous. This receptor was identified in an adult in good health. The CDR3 coding sequence is TGTGCCAGCAGCTTAGATACCTGGGGCTCCTACAATGAGCAGTTCTTC. Protein product: CASSLDTWGSYNEQFF.